One sample yielded the 26 T cell receptor beta chains listed below, sequenced in a study of CD4 T cells in relation to SARS-CoV-2 and coronaviruses. The method was immunoSEQ multiplex PCR; TCRdb's version includes in-frame clones alone and lacks a portion of them. Of 20,000 to 30,000 clones listed, over 60% are singletons. Antigen specificity for these receptors is unknown. The unexposed donors gave CD4+ T cells in about 2010-2018, prior to COVID-19. The cells were cultured for roughly 11 days before CD4+ T cells were isolated. Sequenced material: CD4+ T cells from PBMCs, cultured in vitro. The receptors derive from a human donor in good health.

In its sample, this clone was seen a few times. This chain connects TRBV7-2 to TRBJ1-6; 9 nucleotides match TRBD1. Germline assignment: CDR1 SGHTA and CDR2 FQGNSA. V was pared by 5 bases and J by 5 bases, with 4 bases of the junction left unmatched. CDR3 size: 15 residues. CDR3 in amino acids: CASSPRQGDNSPLHF. The DNA of the CDR3 is TGTGCCAGCAGCCCCCGACAGGGGGATAATTCACCCCTCCACTTT.

J is TRBJ1-3 and V is TRBV2, with D possibly being TRBD1 (6 bases). This CDR3 is 15 amino acids long. The germline V gene encodes CDR1 SNHLY and CDR2 FYNNEI. V shed 8 bases and J shed 0 bases, with 14 bases lying between them. The CDR3 spells CASGSTGNSGNTIYF. CDR3 nucleotides: TGTGCCAGCGGAAGCACAGGGAACTCTGGAAACACCATATATTTT. Filled out from reference TRBV2 and TRBJ1-3, the complete variable domain reads EPEVTQTPSHQVTQMGQEVILRCVPISNHLYFYWYRQILGQKVEFLVSFYNNEISEKSEIFDDQFSVERPDGSNFTLKIRSTKLEDSAMYFCASGSTGNSGNTIYFGEGSWLTVV.

This clone was detected only a few times. V is TRBV2 and J is TRBJ2-2, with 10 bases matching TRBD1. Germline trimming cut 7 bases from V and 4 bases from J; bases unmatched to any gene: 9. The CDR3 is 16 residues long. Germline loops: CDR1 SNHLY, CDR2 FYNNEI. The CDR3 coding sequence is TGTGCCAGCACCCCGCCGGGACAGGGGACCACCGGGGAGCTGTTTTTT. This gives the protein CASTPPGQGTTGELFF.

This clone was picked up one time. The J gene is TRBJ1-1, the V gene TRBV6-1, with unresolved D. The germline V and J ends were trimmed by 3 bases and 1 base, with 6 bases remaining between them. The CDR3 has 13 amino acids. CDR1 and CDR2 (germline): MNHNS, SASEGT. As DNA, the CDR3 is TGTGCCAGCAGTGACCACAGGAACACTGAAGCTTTCTTT. Translation gives CASSDHRNTEAFF.

The genes are TRBV3-1 (or the pseudogene TRBV3-2) and TRBJ1-2, with D possibly being TRBD1 (5 bases). The CDR3 sequence is 13 residues long. The V gene's germline CDR1 is LGHDT and CDR2 YNNKEL (reference sequence). The V gene lost 4 bases and the J gene lost 11 bases, with 17 bases spanning the gap. This chain's CDR3 is CASSPREGSSYTF. CDR3 nucleotides: TGTGCCAGCAGCCCCAGGGAAGGGTCGTCGTACACCTTC.

This clone has a handful of counts. The gene calls are TRBV4-2 and TRBJ2-1, with TRBD1 matching over 12 bases. CDR1 and CDR2 from the germline V gene are LGHNA and YNFKEQ. V lost 4 bases and J lost 8; bases outside the gene matches: 6. The CDR3 is 15 amino acids. CDR3 residues: CASSRGQGAGDEQFF. As DNA, the CDR3 is TGTGCCAGCAGCCGGGGACAGGGGGCGGGCGATGAGCAGTTCTTC.

The genes are TRBV6-2 or TRBV6-3 and TRBJ2-7; D not resolved. The germline V gene has CDR1 MNHEY and CDR2 SVGEGT. The CDR3 spans 17 residues. V dropped 3 bases and J dropped 2 bases, with 20 bases sitting between them. CDR3 amino acids: CASSYFGPQTEPYEQYF. The CDR3 nucleotides read TGTGCCAGCAGTTATTTTGGCCCCCAAACGGAACCCTACGAGCAGTACTTC.

This clone has more than one count but fewer than ten. V is TRBV7-9 and J is TRBJ1-1; D is unresolved. V lost 0 bases, J lost 4 bases, and 15 bases lay in between. The CDR3 has 16 amino acids. Germline CDR1 is SEHNR and CDR2 is FQNEAQ (reference sequence). CDR3 region: CASSLASSGLGTEAFF. For the CDR3, the DNA is TGTGCCAGCAGCTTAGCTTCGTCTGGGCTCGGCACTGAAGCTTTCTTT.

The chain employs TRBV10-2 and TRBJ1-6; D uncertain. CDR1 is WSHSY and CDR2 is SAAADI in the germline V gene. V gave up 3 bases and J gave up 7 bases, with 13 bases separating them. This CDR3 is built from 15 residues. CDR3 protein: CASSDGISLNSPLHF. The CDR3 bases are TGCGCCAGCAGTGACGGAATCTCCCTAAATTCACCCCTCCACTTT.

This clone appeared a single time. The rearrangement joins TRBV11-3 to TRBJ2-2, with TRBD1 identical over 11 bases. Per the germline V gene, CDR1 is SGHNT and CDR2 is YENEEA. The length of the CDR3 is 16 residues. Losses at the gene ends were 2 bases for V and 3 bases for J; bases not matched to a gene: 2. The CDR3 nucleotides are TGTGCCAGCAGCTTATGGGGACAGGGGGACACCGGGGAGCTGTTTTTT. Translated: CASSLWGQGDTGELFF.

This clone was picked up one time. V gene TRBV7-2 combines with J gene TRBJ2-7, with D tentatively TRBD1 or TRBD2 (5 bases each). Trimming left V 5 bases short and J 3 bases short, with 8 bases between. The CDR3 spans 12 residues. The germline V gene encodes CDR1 SGHTA and CDR2 FQGNSA. The CDR3 is CASSPGGYEQYF. DNA of the CDR3: TGTGCCAGCAGCCCTGGGGGCTACGAGCAGTACTTC.

This chain connects TRBV20-1 to TRBJ2-2; a possible D gene is TRBD2 (6 bases). V was trimmed by 3 bases and J by 1 base, leaving 12 bases between them. The germline gives CDR1 DFQATT, CDR2 SNEGSKA (reference sequence). This CDR3 contains 15 residues. The CDR3 loop is CSASSASENTGELFF. The DNA of the CDR3 is TGCAGTGCTAGTTCAGCTAGCGAGAACACCGGGGAGCTGTTTTTT.

This sequence joins TRBV9 and TRBJ1-2; unclear D gene. The CDR3 loop spans 16 amino acids. The ends were cut back, 4 bases at V and 6 bases at J, with 22 bases in the middle. Germline CDR1 reads SGDLS; CDR2 reads YYNGEE. CDR3 nucleotide sequence: TGTGCCAGCAGCCCGTCCGTGGGCAGCGGGATCGATGGCTACACCTTC. It codes for CASSPSVGSGIDGYTF.

This sequence joins TRBV18 and TRBJ2-7; D not resolved. The CDR3 sequence is 13 residues long. The germline V and J ends were trimmed by 4 bases and 0 bases, with 7 bases remaining between them. CDR1 KGHSH and CDR2 LQKENI come from the germline V gene. The CDR3 DNA is TGTGCCAGCTCACAAGAGAGCTCCTACGAGCAGTACTTC. Its translation is CASSQESSYEQYF.

The rearrangement joins TRBV7-9 to TRBJ2-2; 8 bases are shared with TRBD2. Germline CDR1 is SEHNR and CDR2 is FQNEAQ (reference sequence). With 7 bases clipped from V and 3 bases from J, the junction kept 13 bases outside the gene matches. The CDR3 has 17 amino acids. DNA for the CDR3: TGTGCCAGCAACCGTGCCGGGGGGGCTCTCGACACCGGGGAGCTGTTTTTT. It specifies CASNRAGGALDTGELFF. Filled out from reference TRBV7-9 and TRBJ2-2, the complete variable domain reads DTGVSQNPRHKITKRGQNVTFRCDPISEHNRLYWYRQTLGQGPEFLTYFQNEAQLEKSRLLSDRFSAERPKGSFSTLEIQRTEQGDSAMYLCASNRAGGALDTGELFFGEGSRLTVL.

The V call is TRBV7-2, the J call TRBJ2-1; D might be TRBD2 (5 bases). The CDR3 totals 15 residues. Germline assignment: CDR1 SGHTA and CDR2 FQGNSA. Trimming cost V 1 base and J 9 bases, with 16 bases left between them. CDR3 in DNA: TGTGCCAGCAGCTTAGGGGCAGCCGAAGGACTTGAGCAGTTCTTC. It codes for CASSLGAAEGLEQFF. The whole variable domain, remainder taken from reference TRBV7-2 and TRBJ2-1, is GAGVSQSPSNKVTEKGKDVELRCDPISGHTALYWYRQSLGQGLEFLIYFQGNSAPDKSGLPSDRFSAERTGGSVSTLTIQRTQQEDSAVYLCASSLGAAEGLEQFFGPGTRLTVL.

This chain joins TRBV27 and TRBJ2-3; D is unclear. Germline CDR1 MNHEY, CDR2 SMNVEV (reference sequence). Trimming removed 4 bases from V and 2 bases from J, with 7 bases in between. The CDR3 has 13 amino acids. The CDR3 coding sequence is TGTGCCAGCAGTTCACTAATCACAGATACGCAGTATTTT. As protein: CASSSLITDTQYF.

The chain carries TRBV7-8 and TRBJ2-3; tentatively, D is TRBD2 (6 bases). Germline CDR1 and CDR2: SGHVS and FQNEAQ. This CDR3 has 13 residues. Trimming took 6 bases from V and 0 from J, leaving 7 bases between them. The CDR3 loop is CASRGTSTDTQYF. The CDR3 DNA follows: TGTGCCAGCAGGGGGACTAGCACAGATACGCAGTATTTT.

The rearrangement joins TRBV30 to TRBJ2-2; 7 bases line up with TRBD2. J gave up 1 base and V 4 bases, and 3 bases lay outside the gene matches. Germline CDR1 reads GTSNPN; CDR2 reads SVGIG (reference sequence). The CDR3 runs to 14 residues. CDR3 coding DNA: TGTGCCTGGAAGCGCGGGAGGAACACCGGGGAGCTGTTTTTT. Amino acid sequence: CAWKRGRNTGELFF.

The sample holds a few counts of this clone. The genes are TRBV5-1 and TRBJ2-7; no clear D. The length of the CDR3 is 14 residues. Germline values: CDR1 SGHRS, CDR2 YFSETQ. Trimming took 0 bases from V and 0 from J, leaving 7 bases between them. CDR3 amino acids: CASSLAENSYEQYF. The DNA of the CDR3 is TGCGCCAGCAGCTTGGCCGAGAACTCCTACGAGCAGTACTTC.

The chain carries TRBV19 and TRBJ1-1; unclear D gene. Germline CDR1 is LNHDA and CDR2 is SQIVND (reference sequence). The V gene lost 2 bases and the J gene lost 5 bases, with 9 bases spanning the gap. This CDR3 comprises 13 residues. The CDR3 nucleotides are TGTGCCAGTAGTATACCCCTGGGGACTGAAGCTTTCTTT. Amino acids: CASSIPLGTEAFF.

The chain combines TRBV4-3 with TRBJ2-3, with 8 nucleotides matching TRBD2. Unmatched junction bases numbered 14, after V lost 0 bases and J lost 6 bases. There are 18 residues in the CDR3. Looked up from germline, CDR1 is LGHNA and CDR2 is YSLEER. Here the CDR3 reads CASSQDGGLVLGVDTQYF. The CDR3 coding sequence is TGCGCCAGCAGCCAAGATGGGGGACTAGTTTTGGGGGTGGATACGCAGTATTTT.

This chain links TRBV5-1 with TRBJ2-6; D call uncertain. The V and J ends lost 2 bases and 1 base respectively, with 7 bases between them. This CDR3 contains 15 residues. Germline CDR1 is SGHRS and CDR2 is YFSETQ. The CDR3 coding sequence is TGCGCCAGCAGCTTTGCCGGATCTGGGGCCAACGTCCTGACTTTC. Translating gives CASSFAGSGANVLTF.

The CDR3 is CASSKAGGRSYEQYF. CDR3 in DNA: TGTGCCAGCAGCAAAGCGGGAGGGAGATCCTACGAGCAGTACTTC. The chain carries TRBV21-1 and TRBJ2-7; TRBD2 is the table's D call and was not checked against the DNA. TRBV21-1 is designated a pseudogene. The CDR3 is 15 residues long.

The chain links TRBV6-5 to TRBJ1-4, with D unclear. The CDR3 runs 13 residues. Per germline, CDR1 MNHEY and CDR2 SVGAGI. V lost 11 bases and J 5 bases, leaving 15 bases between the germline ends. The CDR3 spells CAFLRRENEKLFF. The CDR3 DNA reads TGTGCCTTCCTCCGACGGGAAAATGAAAAACTGTTTTTT.

The V gene is TRBV5-8, the J gene TRBJ1-5; D unclear. Germline-derived CDR1 and CDR2 are SGHTS and YDEGEE. The CDR3 sequence is 14 residues long. V dropped 4 bases and J dropped 6 bases, with 14 bases sitting between them. The CDR3 protein is CASSRELSGQPQHF. DNA for the CDR3: TGTGCCAGCAGCCGGGAACTTTCGGGTCAGCCCCAGCATTTT.